The present entry profiles one T cell receptor (beta chain) with its context. Which antigen it targets is not known. The record has no base qualities; no much larger clone is one base away. The data derive from a study of T-cell memory formation after mild COVID-19 listed by TCRdb under 2021. Describing the broader study: Most TCR sequence clusters were specific to one of the two donors. Longitudinal TCRalpha and TCRbeta repertoire sequencing tracked T-cell clones expanding and contracting after mild COVID-19 in a couple of donors. Two young, previously healthy adult volunteers made up the cohort, one male and one female. The research as a whole found: Contracting CD4+ clones turned up mainly in the CM and EM memory subsets, whereas EMRA was where CD8+ clones were enriched. SARS-CoV-2 specificity of the second-wave clones peaking on day 37 was not confirmed. Balanced CD4/CD8 phenotypes were observed for clones contracting from day 15 to 85, whereas a bias towards CD4+ was observed for a second wave of clones expanding from day 15 to 37. The study covered only a couple of mild cases, and larger cohorts including severe cases with pre-infection samples were considered necessary. Some responding clones were detected in pre-infection memory, which suggested that pre-existing cross-reactive memory T cells had joined the SARS-CoV-2 response.

From cysteine to phenylalanine, the CDR3 is 14 amino acids long. Of all the DNA, just the CDR3 is kept, 42 bases in frame from base 1. Cut back by 7 bases and 0 bases, the V and J ends lie 13 bases apart. Taken from the germline V gene, the CDR1 and CDR2 loops are SQVTM and ANQGSEA. The sequencing machine was an Illumina NovaSeq 6000. Using 5'RACE with constant-segment primers, TCRalpha and TCRbeta cDNA libraries were constructed, with sample barcodes and unique molecular identifiers added in the process. Trizol reagent was used to extract RNA from every sample. The libraries were amplified in two PCR steps, and the second step added a second sample barcode and Illumina TruSeq adapters. Sequencing of libraries was performed on an Illumina NovaSeq with 2 x 150 bp paired-end reads. The source study handled its data this way. Reads were demultiplexed and collapsed into UMI-guided consensus sequences with migec v1.2.7. Using mixcr v2.1.11, the UMI consensuses were aligned to TRA and TRB V and J templates and assembled into clonotypes. A clonotype was counted as expanded or contracted only when both edgeR and NoisET called the clonotype significant, with the noise models trained on biological replicates. For edgeR calls, the thresholds were a false discovery rate-adjusted p below 0.01 and a log2 fold-change of 1. As an exploratory analysis of dynamics, max-normalized trajectories of the 1000 most abundant clonotypes were examined with PCA combined with hierarchical clustering. Separately sequenced CD4+ and CD8+ repertoires were used to assign the CD4 or CD8 phenotype of responding clones. In TCRdb, the public reads were trimmed at Q25 with fastp and aligned with MiXCR, with productive beta chains retained. Under each unique CDR3 protein, matching rows form one entry showing the most common genes and DNA. TCRdb's processing, not the authors' own work, is the source of the V and J calls. This sample has a few hundred thousand distinct CDR3 sequences in its table, and approximately 15% of those were observed once. 22% of the sample goes to the ten largest clones.

Ficoll-Paque density gradient centrifugation was used to isolate PBMCs. The origin of this receptor is a man between 18 and 29 years old who had mild COVID-19 (a few samples of this study predate the infection). The sample titles of this study are shuffled in the database, so cell type and time point are left out; the donor was told from shared clones. The sample was PBMCs or a T cell subset sorted from them (not recorded which). Recombination connected TRBV29-1 to TRBJ2-1; TRBD1 is a weak D gene call, 5 bases matching. The DNA sequence follows: TGCAGCGCAGTCCAGGGCCTCTCCTACAATGAGCAGTTCTTC. This sequence encodes CSAVQGLSYNEQFF.